This T cell receptor beta chain came from a study of a mutant IDH1 vaccine in newly diagnosed glioma. Study summary: The therapy given earlier, which was standard therapy, consisted of radiotherapy, temozolomide, or both, and most of the patients received both.

Germline V CDR1 and CDR2: SGHDN, FVKESK. V lost 0 bases, J lost 2 bases, and 14 bases lay in between. The CDR3 loop spans 17 amino acids. Stated time point: week 11, during vaccination. Vaccine doses each comprised 300 ug of mutant IDH1 20-mer peptide, with topical imiquimod. The method was immunoSEQ multiplex PCR; TCRdb's version includes in-frame clones alone and lacks a portion of them. The sample yields about 25,000 clones, around 77% seen once. To note about this clone: What it binds is unknown.

Sequences were derived from PBMCs, sampled from a glioma patient whose treatment included an IDH1 peptide vaccine. This clonotype originated in a woman aged 18-29 years with glioma. The J gene is TRBJ1-3, the V gene TRBV14; no reliable D call. In DNA, the CDR3 is TGTGCCAGCAGCCAAGATTGGAGTGCCTTTACTGGAAACACCATATATTTT. Translation gives CASSQDWSAFTGNTIYF.